Presented here are 15 T cell receptor beta chains from one specimen sequenced in a study of resident and recirculating memory T cells in vitiligo. Clones were sequenced by immunoSEQ multiplex PCR, and TCRdb holds only the in-frame ones, with some missing. The top ten clones hold approximately 5.4% of a sample with more than 70,000 clones, 90% to 95% of them seen once. The source material was blood. Receptors originate from a male donor with vitiligo.

This chain joins TRBV15 and TRBJ2-5; unclear D gene. The ends were cut back, 0 bases at V and 3 bases at J, with 8 bases in the middle. The CDR3 runs 14 residues. CDR1 and CDR2 (germline): LNHNV, YYDKDF (reference sequence). Here the CDR3 DNA reads TGTGCCACCAGCAGAGATCGACGGGAAGAGACCCAGTACTTC. Its translation: CATSRDRREETQYF.

This clone was observed a single time. The chain combines TRBV4-3 with TRBJ2-6; D unclear. Germline V gene lookup returns CDR1 LGHNA and CDR2 YSLEER. The V end lost 4 bases, the J end lost 5 bases, and 15 bases lay between the germline ends. The CDR3 has 16 residues. The CDR3 DNA follows: TGCGCCAGCAGCCTAGTTGATACTCCCAGGGCCAACGTCCTGACTTTC. Amino acids: CASSLVDTPRANVLTF.

The V gene is TRBV4-1, the J gene TRBJ2-2; 13 bases line up with TRBD2. Germline lookup yields CDR1 MGHRA and CDR2 YSYEKL. The CDR3 sequence is 20 residues long. Trimming removed 1 base from V and 6 bases from J; junction bases left unmatched: 14. The CDR3 is CASSQGPSFTSGRVPGELFF. The CDR3 DNA sequence: TGCGCCAGCAGCCAAGGGCCTTCTTTCACTAGCGGGAGGGTGCCCGGGGAGCTGTTTTTT.

The chain has TRBV12-5 and TRBJ2-3; D is perhaps TRBD2 (6 bases). In germline, CDR1 is LGHNT, CDR2 FRNRAP. The CDR3 contains 16 residues. Trimming pared 9 bases from V and 1 base from J, leaving 20 bases between. The CDR3 loop is CASLPLGPGGTDTQYF. DNA for the CDR3: TGTGCTAGCCTACCCCTAGGCCCGGGGGGCACAGATACGCAGTATTTT.

The rearrangement links TRBV7-9 to TRBJ2-1; a weak D match, TRBD2 (6 bases). V lost 6 bases and J lost 1, with 10 bases in between. This CDR3 region has 14 residues. Germline-derived CDR1 and CDR2 are SEHNR and FQNEAQ (reference sequence). This CDR3 is CASSTSRSYNEQFF. The CDR3 DNA follows: TGTGCCAGCAGTACTAGCCGGTCCTACAATGAGCAGTTCTTC. The full variable domain, its missing parts supplied by reference TRBV7-9 and TRBJ2-1, is DTGVSQNPRHKITKRGQNVTFRCDPISEHNRLYWYRQTLGQGPEFLTYFQNEAQLEKSRLLSDRFSAERPKGSFSTLEIQRTEQGDSAMYLCASSTSRSYNEQFFGPGTRLTVL.

This sequence joins TRBV28 and TRBJ2-1, with 10 bases that match TRBD2. The germline V gene encodes CDR1 MDHEN and CDR2 SYDVKM. V lost 1 base to trimming and J lost 5 bases; unmatched junction nucleotides: 8. The CDR3 contains 17 residues. The DNA for the CDR3 is TGTGCCAGCAGTTTATCCCTAGCTAGCGGGAGTAACAATGAGCAGTTCTTC. The encoded protein is CASSLSLASGSNNEQFF.

The table lists this clone with a count of one. This chain connects TRBV10-3 to TRBJ2-7; 8 positions match TRBD1. Germline V CDR1 and CDR2: ENHRY, SYGVKD. This CDR3 comprises 11 residues. Losses at the gene ends were 10 bases for V and 12 bases for J; bases not matched to a gene: 11. CDR3 bases: TGTGCCACACGAACGGGACAGGAACCGTACTTC. The encoded protein is CATRTGQEPYF.

CDR3 protein: CSVEWRNEQFF. For the CDR3, the DNA is TGCAGCGTTGAATGGCGGAATGAGCAGTTCTTC. This sequence joins TRBV29-1 and TRBJ2-1; no firm D call. V shed 2 bases and J shed 7 bases, with 6 bases lying between them. This CDR3 spans 11 amino acids. Germline CDR1 SQVTM, CDR2 ANQGSEA.

V and J are TRBV5-4 and TRBJ2-5; D is perhaps TRBD2 (7 bases). This CDR3 has 11 residues. Trimming pared 10 bases from V and 4 bases from J, leaving 11 bases between. In germline, CDR1 is SGHNT, CDR2 YYREEE (reference sequence). The chain's CDR3 is CAVRGGETQYF. DNA for the CDR3: TGTGCCGTAAGGGGGGGAGAGACCCAGTACTTC.

J is TRBJ2-5 and V is TRBV21-1; no DNA check was done on the table's D call, TRBD2. TRBV21-1 is assigned pseudogene status. The CDR3 runs 19 residues. The CDR3 reads CASSKGGRTSGRPQETQYF. As DNA, the CDR3 is TGTGCCAGCAGCAAAGGGGGTAGGACTAGCGGGAGGCCCCAAGAGACCCAGTACTTC.

The J gene is TRBJ2-7, the V gene TRBV2; D is undetermined. Germline V lookup: CDR1 SNHLY, CDR2 FYNNEI. Deletions cut 4 bases from V and 2 bases from J, with 3 bases between. This CDR3 region has 11 residues. Here the CDR3 reads CASSVAYEQYF. The CDR3 coding sequence is TGTGCCAGCAGTGTAGCCTACGAGCAGTACTTC. Looking up the rest from reference TRBV2 and TRBJ2-7 gives the full variable domain: EPEVTQTPSHQVTQMGQEVILRCVPISNHLYFYWYRQILGQKVEFLVSFYNNEISEKSEIFDDQFSVERPDGSNFTLKIRSTKLEDSAMYFCASSVAYEQYFGPGTRLTVT.

The chain couples TRBV28 to TRBJ1-2; D is possibly TRBD1 (6 bases). From germline, CDR1 is MDHEN and CDR2 SYDVKM. The V and J ends lost 7 bases and 0 bases respectively, with 18 bases between them. The CDR3 is 16 residues long. The CDR3 DNA reads as TGTGCCAGCATCGAACAGGGAGTGCGGGCTAACTATGGCTACACCTTC. It encodes CASIEQGVRANYGYTF.

The chain links TRBV7-3 to TRBJ1-1, with 8 positions matching TRBD1. V lost 6 bases and J lost 4; bases outside the gene matches: 4. CDR3 length: 13 amino acids. Per germline, CDR1 SGHTA and CDR2 FQGTGA. The CDR3 sequence is CASSPQGGTEAFF. In nucleotides, the CDR3 is TGTGCCAGCAGTCCACAGGGGGGCACTGAAGCTTTCTTT.

This chain uses TRBV27 with TRBJ1-4; TRBD1 matches at 8 bases. V was pared by 8 bases and J by 2 bases, with 10 bases of the junction left unmatched. CDR1 is MNHEY and CDR2 is SMNVEV in the germline V gene (reference sequence). This CDR3 spans 16 amino acids. CDR3 residues: CASGSLQGATNEKLFF. The CDR3 DNA sequence: TGTGCCAGCGGATCCCTCCAGGGGGCGACTAATGAAAAACTGTTTTTT.

The chain couples TRBV6-5 to TRBJ2-3, with D unclear. Germline values: CDR1 MNHEY, CDR2 SVGAGI. V was shortened by 5 bases and J by 3 bases, with 15 bases between the two germline ends. This CDR3 is 15 amino acids long. The CDR3 DNA reads as TGTGCCAGCAGTCTACGAGAGGCGAGAACAGATACGCAGTATTTT. Protein: CASSLREARTDTQYF.